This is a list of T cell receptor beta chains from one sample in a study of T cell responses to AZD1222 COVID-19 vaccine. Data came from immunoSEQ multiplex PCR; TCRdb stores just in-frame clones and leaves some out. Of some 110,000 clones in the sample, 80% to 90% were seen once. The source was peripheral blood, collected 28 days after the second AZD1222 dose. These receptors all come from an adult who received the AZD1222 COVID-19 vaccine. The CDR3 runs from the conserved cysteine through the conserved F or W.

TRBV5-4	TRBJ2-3	CASSSGLELTDTQYF
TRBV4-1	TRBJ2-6	CASSHQDVGRSGANVLTF
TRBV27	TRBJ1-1	CASSLSFRGETEAFF
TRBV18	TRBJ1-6	CASSPEQGSYNSPLHF
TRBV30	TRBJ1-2	CAWMDGNYGYTF
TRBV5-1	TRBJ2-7	CASSLATWAGYEQYF
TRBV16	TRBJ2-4	CASGTSDRKNIQYF
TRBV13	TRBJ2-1	CASSLGTGGYNEQFF
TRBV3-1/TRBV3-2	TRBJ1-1	CASSQDRATEAFF
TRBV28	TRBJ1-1	CASSLGTEAFF
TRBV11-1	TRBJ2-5	CASSFLGYGETQYF
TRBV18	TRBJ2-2	CATLGAGSGELFF
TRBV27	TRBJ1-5	CASSSGGNQPQHF
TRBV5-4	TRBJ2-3	CASSLADFTDTQYF
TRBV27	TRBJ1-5	CASSLTGGSGQPQHF
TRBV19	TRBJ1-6	CASSIGWGNSPLHF
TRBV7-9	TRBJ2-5	CASSLNLGQETQYF
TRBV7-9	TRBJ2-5	CASSATGDYQETQYF
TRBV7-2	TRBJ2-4	CASSRDGADIQYF
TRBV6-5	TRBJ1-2	CASHGQGKANYGYTF
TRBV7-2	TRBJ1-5	CASSLVSLKPQHF
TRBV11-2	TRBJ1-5	CASSPRDNQPQHF
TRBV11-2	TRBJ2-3	CASSPDRWSTDTQYF
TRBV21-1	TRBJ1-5	CASSKARDRGDLSNQPQHF
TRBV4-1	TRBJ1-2	CASSRDRGNYGYTF
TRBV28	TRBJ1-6	CASSFNSPLHF
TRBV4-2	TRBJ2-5	CASSQGLQRGRRETQYF
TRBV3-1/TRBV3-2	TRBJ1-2	CASSQDTYGLYGYTF
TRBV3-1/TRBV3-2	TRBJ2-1	CASTVDSWSSYNEQFF
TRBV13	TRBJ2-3	CASSKRSGRAADTQYF
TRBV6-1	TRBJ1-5	CASSEAHQPQHF
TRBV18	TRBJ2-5	CASSRGGQETQYF
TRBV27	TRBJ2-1	CASSYRDRTNEQFF
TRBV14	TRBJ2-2	CASSLGFGGTGELFF
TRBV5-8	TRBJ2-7	CASSFPGQGAHEQYF
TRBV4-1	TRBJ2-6	CASSPQGGTGRVTAGANVLTF
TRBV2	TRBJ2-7	CASSEVYEQYF
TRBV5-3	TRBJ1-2	CARSKKQGNYGYTF
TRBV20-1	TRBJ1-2	CSGGYGYTF
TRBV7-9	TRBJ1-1	CASSRDREAFF